These T cell receptor beta chains were read from a single sample in a study of tumor-infiltrating lymphocytes in primary liver carcinoma. TCRdb passed the multiplex PCR reads through MiXCR, listing each CDR3 protein once. The table has 300,000 to 350,000 distinct CDR3 sequences, roughly 61% seen once; the top ten hold roughly 6.5%. Sequencing input: peripheral blood. The receptor source for this set is a man in his forties with primary liver carcinoma and hepatitis B virus infection. The conserved cysteine and the conserved F or W are not part of the CDR3 here.

v_call	j_call	cdr3_aa
TRBV10-3	TRBJ2-3	AISARDSTDTHY
TRBV2	TRBJ1-5	ASRIDRGDNQPQH
TRBV6-2/TRBV6-3	TRBJ2-7	ASRTSLRGRARNEQY
TRBV20-1	TRBJ2-3	SVQTAEAPDTQY
TRBV6-5	TRBJ2-1	AISDTGTGAYDEQF
TRBV7-2	TRBJ1-4	ASTLSDRVHEKLF
TRBV6-1	TRBJ1-5	TSKLTGLNQPQH
TRBV7-2	TRBJ1-2	ASSLAQGNYGYT
TRBV6-6	TRBJ2-2	ASSDPAGGIGELF
TRBV11-2	TRBJ2-5	AISLDGDWETQY
TRBV30	TRBJ1-2	AWSYADCYGYT
TRBV4-1	TRBJ2-7	ASSQDGQGGYEQY
TRBV30	TRBJ2-2	AWSPLGSGELF
TRBV24-1	TRBJ1-5	ATSDPSYNQPQH
TRBV5-5	TRBJ2-3	ASSLLVGDPDTQY
TRBV25-1	TRBJ1-6	ASSEHGCSSYNSPLH
TRBV11-1	TRBJ1-2	ASSWVGESSYT
TRBV5-4	TRBJ2-3	VSSPRQGATDTQY
TRBV12-3/TRBV12-4	TRBJ2-7	ASSFRAESGEQY
TRBV10-3	TRBJ1-1	AISESGQKNTEAF
TRBV5-4	TRBJ1-2	ASSLAGAPNYGYT
TRBV11-2	TRBJ2-1	VSSFTGFYNEQF
TRBV4-2	TRBJ2-3	ASNQEMVAGATDTQY
TRBV7-9	TRBJ2-2	ASSALRGNTGELF
TRBV11-1	TRBJ2-1	TSGSRGLAGEDYEQF
TRBV28	TRBJ2-7	ASTLLAGVRSEQY
TRBV7-9	TRBJ2-1	ASSSGVLNEQF
TRBV4-2	TRBJ2-1	VSSQLSERAVYNEQF